This entry is about one T cell receptor beta chain. Its specificity is unknown. Since no conserved phenylalanine or tryptophan closes the CDR3, a read error is the likely cause. This sample was taken from a study of tumor and adjacent non-tumor tissue in lung cancer. Study-level background: Samples averaged about 3.8 million productive TCRbeta reads each. Study-level findings and limits: TCR diversity was significantly greater in tumor than normal lung tissue.

The library came from three nested PCR rounds adapted from ARM-PCR protocols. MiXCR was run by TCRdb on the multiplex PCR reads, yielding one entry per CDR3 protein. The profile shows 69,000 or so distinct CDR3 sequences, 60% to 75% of them singletons. The germline V gene encodes CDR1 SGHNT and CDR2 YYREEE (reference sequence). This CDR3 has 16 residues. This sample's RNA came from whole unsorted tissue. Material: lung tumor tissue. The V gene is TRBV5-4, the J gene TRBJ2-3; D gene ambiguous. The J call may not be correct, given that the DNA end is closer to TRBJ1-5. The clonotype comes from a man aged 55 to 69 with non-small cell lung cancer. The CDR3 sequence: CASSPIEREPGDTQHL. In DNA form, the CDR3 reads TGTGCCAGCAGCCCTATCGAGCGGGAGCCAGGAGATACGCAGCATCTT.